This is a list of T cell receptor beta chains from one sample in a study of cytomegalovirus exposure and HLA in healthy donors. Profiled with immunoSEQ multiplex PCR; TCRdb holds only in-frame clones, not every one. This sample yields about 130,000 clones, of which roughly four fifths are seen a single time; about 2.9% belongs to the top ten. Source material: PBMCs. The origin of the receptors is a boy between 2 and 10 years old in good health and CMV-seronegative. CDR3s include the opening cysteine and the closing phenylalanine or tryptophan.

CDR3: CASSYSGAGEKLFF
J: TRBJ1-4
V: TRBV6-6

CDR3: CASSYSRDSNQPQHF
J: TRBJ1-5
V: TRBV6-6

CDR3: CASSIEASGRGSSNEQFF
J: TRBJ2-1
V: TRBV19

CDR3: CASSGPGHSRGTGELFF
J: TRBJ2-2
V: TRBV6-1

CDR3: CSVEDLGTGDHEQYF
J: TRBJ2-7
V: TRBV29-1

CDR3: CASSIGIVYEQYF
J: NA
V: TRBV5-6

CDR3: CASSAQGVTNTGELFF
J: TRBJ2-2
V: TRBV5-1

CDR3: CASSVAQINNSPLHF
J: TRBJ1-6
V: TRBV9

CDR3: CASSQLAGGPNEQFF
J: TRBJ2-1
V: TRBV6-5

CDR3: CASSLGQGDGYTF
J: TRBJ1-2
V: TRBV7-9

CDR3: CASSQRDRGLKMPQHF
J: TRBJ1-5
V: TRBV13

CDR3: CASSPTRDKANEKLFF
J: TRBJ1-4
V: TRBV7-6

CDR3: CASGVLTDTEAFF
J: TRBJ1-1
V: TRBV5-4

CDR3: CASSGDRNTEAFF
J: TRBJ1-1
V: TRBV5-1

CDR3: CASRRDREAFF
J: TRBJ1-1
V: TRBV2

CDR3: CASSRGGSRNTIYF
J: TRBJ1-3
V: TRBV7-9